This T cell receptor beta chain was identified in a study of regulatory and conventional T cells in RAG deficiency. Study observations and caveats: Control T-cell subsets had markedly higher Shannon entropy and lower Simpson indices than RAG-deficient patients. In Omenn syndrome, Treg and Tconv repertoires overlapped >85%.

Remarks on this clone: No antigen is known for it.

Genomic DNA came from blood conventional CD4+ T cells gated CD25-low CD127-high. Using immunoSEQ multiplex PCR, the repertoire was profiled, and TCRdb retains in-frame clones only, with some absent. The sample shows about 30,000 clones, approximately 96% of them seen only once. The V segment lost 0 bases and the J segment 8 bases; nucleotides outside the gene matches: 7. The CDR3 totals 15 residues. Per germline, CDR1 MNHNS and CDR2 SASEGT. In addition, the sample was reused for a study of regulatory T cells. That report notes: Primers: 52 TRBV forward and 13 TRBJ reverse.

This clonotype was obtained from a human donor in good health. The V and J genes are TRBV6-1 and TRBJ2-4, with TRBD1 matching 7 bases. The sample comprised CD25- CD4+ T cells sorted from blood. The CDR3 is CASSEARQGRDIQYF. Written as DNA, the CDR3 is TGTGCCAGCAGTGAAGCGCGACAGGGTAGGGACATTCAGTACTTC.